This TCR beta chain came from a study of cytomegalovirus exposure and HLA in healthy donors. In its sample, this clone was seen once. What it binds is unknown. Assay: immunoSEQ multiplex PCR; the TCRdb copy retains only in-frame clones and omits some. Of about 98,000 clones in the sample, about 90% are singletons; the top ten hold around 6%. Whole-study findings and limits: In a later analysis, first-cohort TCR clusters were found to tend to co-occur in the 90 to 150 validation repertoires. Researchers counted some 150 TCR beta chains as cytomegalovirus-associated. The classifier, whose performance was assessed in both the original and validation cohorts, reportedly diagnosed cytomegalovirus status with high specificity and sensitivity. A few CMV-associated chains were confirmed in vitro to be specific for CMV antigens.

This CDR3 is 13 amino acids long. Between the trimmed V and J ends, which lost 8 bases and 1 base, there was a span of 11 bases. Germline V CDR1 and CDR2: MNHEY, SVGAGI. Sequences were obtained from PBMCs. The chain combines TRBV6-5 with TRBJ2-5; D is possibly TRBD1 (7 bases). This receptor was identified in a man in his late teens or twenties in good health and CMV-seropositive. CDR3 in DNA: TGTGCCAGCCGGCGGGACAGCCAAGAGACCCAGTACTTC. Amino acid sequence: CASRRDSQETQYF.